These T cell receptor beta chains were read from a single sample in a study of blood T cells in healthy people across ages. TCRdb analysed the 5' RACE reads with MiXCR anew, one entry per CDR3 protein. The repertoire consists of 1,500,000 or so distinct CDR3 sequences, with roughly two fifths occurring once and the leading ten covering about 3.8%. The sequenced sample was blood. These receptors came from a woman between 18 and 29 years old in good health. The CDR3 runs from the conserved cysteine through the conserved F or W. The order of the fields is V gene, J gene, CDR3 protein.

>TRBV4-1|TRBJ1-2
CASGRSPASNYGYTF
>TRBV12-3/TRBV12-4|TRBJ1-5
CASRNDGNQPQHF
>TRBV6-5|TRBJ1-6
CASTGPSYNSPLHF
>TRBV10-2|TRBJ1-2
CASTAGDYGYTF
>TRBV5-1|TRBJ1-2
CASSLVSSLEGGYTF
>TRBV14|TRBJ2-5
CASSPRGVSKTQYF
>TRBV7-2|TRBJ2-3
CASSFGLAGVGGTQYF
>TRBV3-1|TRBJ2-1
CASSQEIGLGIYNEQFF
>TRBV6-6|TRBJ2-7
CASSWDTSGGNYGQYF
>TRBV7-2|TRBJ1-1
CAGSLLGSATEAFF
>TRBV6-5|TRBJ2-2
CASSYLDRGHGELFF
>TRBV24-1|TRBJ2-1
CATRDKAYNEQFF
>TRBV10-3|TRBJ1-1
CAISEVGLNTEAFF
>TRBV7-7|TRBJ2-7
CASSPLAAYNEQYF
>TRBV12-3/TRBV12-4|TRBJ2-1
CASSFRPGSFDNEQFF
>TRBV24-1|TRBJ2-3
CATSDPLLGGSQYF
>TRBV4-3|TRBJ2-3
CASSTEGESTDTQYF
>TRBV7-2|TRBJ1-1
CASSSGIRTEAFF
>TRBV7-9|TRBJ2-3
CASPSPVDDSTDTQYF